This T cell receptor (beta chain) emerged from a study of cytomegalovirus exposure and HLA in healthy donors. On the study more broadly: The same platform was used for the 130 or so validation repertoires as for the 666 first-cohort repertoires, as reported in a later analysis.

About this clone: What it binds is not known.

The repertoire was sequenced with immunoSEQ multiplex PCR; TCRdb's copy has only in-frame clones and lacks some. In the table there are around 250,000 clones, 90% of which are singletons. Study-level results: The listing of roughly 160 TCR beta chains classed them as cytomegalovirus-associated.

Per germline, CDR1 SGHAT and CDR2 FQNNGV. This CDR3 comprises 16 residues. Trimming at V came to 5 bases and at J to 6 bases, leaving 11 bases not matched to a gene. The chain uses TRBV11-2 and TRBJ2-1; 9 bases fit TRBD2. The clonotype comes from a young woman in good health and CMV-seronegative. The sequenced sample was PBMCs. The CDR3 DNA reads as TGTGCCAGCAGCCTAGGGGGACTAGCAGGGGTCAATGAGCAGTTCTTC. Translation gives CASSLGGLAGVNEQFF. Full variable domain (rest looked up from reference TRBV11-2 and TRBJ2-1): EAGVAQSPRYKIIEKRQSVAFWCNPISGHATLYWYQQILGQGPKLLIQFQNNGVVDDSQLPKDRFSAERLKGVDSTLKIQPAKLEDSAVYLCASSLGGLAGVNEQFFGPGTRLTVL.